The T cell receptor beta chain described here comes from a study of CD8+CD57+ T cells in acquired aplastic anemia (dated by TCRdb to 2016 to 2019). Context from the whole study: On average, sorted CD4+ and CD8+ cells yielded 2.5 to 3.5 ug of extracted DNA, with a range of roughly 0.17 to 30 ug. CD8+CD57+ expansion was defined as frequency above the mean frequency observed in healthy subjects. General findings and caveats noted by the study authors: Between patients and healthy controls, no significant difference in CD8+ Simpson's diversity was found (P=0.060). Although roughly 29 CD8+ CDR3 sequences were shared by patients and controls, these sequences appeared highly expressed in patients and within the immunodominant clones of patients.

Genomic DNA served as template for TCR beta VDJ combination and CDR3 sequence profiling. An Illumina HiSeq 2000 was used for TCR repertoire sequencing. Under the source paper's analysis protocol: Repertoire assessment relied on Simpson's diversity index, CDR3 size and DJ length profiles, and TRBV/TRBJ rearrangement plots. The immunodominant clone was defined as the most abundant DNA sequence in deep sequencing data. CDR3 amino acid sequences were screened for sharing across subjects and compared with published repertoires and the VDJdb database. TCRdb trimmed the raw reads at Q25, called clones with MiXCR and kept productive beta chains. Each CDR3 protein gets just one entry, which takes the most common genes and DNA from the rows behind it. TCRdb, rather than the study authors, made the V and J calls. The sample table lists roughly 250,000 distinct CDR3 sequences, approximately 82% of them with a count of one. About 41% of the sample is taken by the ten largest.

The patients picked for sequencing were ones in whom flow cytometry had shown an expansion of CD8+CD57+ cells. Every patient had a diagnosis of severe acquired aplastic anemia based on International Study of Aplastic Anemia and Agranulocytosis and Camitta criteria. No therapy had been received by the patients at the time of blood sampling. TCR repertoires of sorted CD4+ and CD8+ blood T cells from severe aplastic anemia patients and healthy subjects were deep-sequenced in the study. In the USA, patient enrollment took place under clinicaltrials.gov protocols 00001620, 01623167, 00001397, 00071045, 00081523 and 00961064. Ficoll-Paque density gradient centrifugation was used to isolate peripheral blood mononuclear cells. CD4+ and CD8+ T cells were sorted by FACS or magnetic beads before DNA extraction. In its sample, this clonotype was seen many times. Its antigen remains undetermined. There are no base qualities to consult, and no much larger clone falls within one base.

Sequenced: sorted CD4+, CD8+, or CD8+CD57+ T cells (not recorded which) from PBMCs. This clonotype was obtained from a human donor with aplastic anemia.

The nucleotide sequence reads TGCGCCAGCAGCGAGGGACAGCCGGGACTAAGTACGAAGCAGTTCTTC. Its translation reads: CASSEGQPGLSTKQFF. Recombination connected TRBV5-1 to TRBJ2-1; the D gene assignment is perhaps TRBD1 or TRBD2, with each matching 7 bases. Trimming at the junction amounts to 4 bases on V and 11 bases on J, and the germline ends lie 25 bases apart. CDR1 and CDR2 are read off the germline V gene as SGHRS and YFSETQ. The CDR3 has 16 amino acids, counting the end cysteine and phenylalanine. The DNA shown is the 48-base CDR3, in frame from base 1. Beyond the CDR3, the reference TRBV5-1 and TRBJ2-1 genes provide the residues; the full variable domain reads: KAGVTQTPRYLIKTRGQQVTLSCSPISGHRSVSWYQQTPGQGLQFLFEYFSETQRNKGNFPGRFSGRQFSNSRSEMNVSTLELGDSALYLCASSEGQPGLSTKQFFGPGTRLTVL.